This T cell receptor (beta chain) was found in a study of post-analysis software for immune sequencing data. The overall study: Included among the disease courses, which were recorded for the cohort, were relapsing-remitting, secondary progressive and progressive-relapsing multiple sclerosis. Findings and limits, study-wide: Patients showed TRBV5-6, TRBV5-1 and TRBV20-1 among 4 or 5 TRBV segments more frequent than in controls.

As for this clonotype: Antigen specificity is unknown.

CDR3 size: 12 residues. The junction had 3 bases not matched to a gene; V was cut back by 7 bases and J by 5 bases. TCR beta libraries were prepared from cDNA with unique molecular identifiers. From around 1 to 9.1 million T cells, 400,000 to 600,000 cDNA molecules were obtained. TCRdb re-called the PCR reads with MiXCR, one entry per CDR3 protein. The sample lists more than 450,000 distinct CDR3 sequences, 44% occurring once. This sequence joins TRBV12-3 or TRBV12-4 and TRBJ2-5; TRBD1 matches at 8 bases. Sequences were obtained from blood. This TCR came from a girl aged 5-17 years with multiple sclerosis. The DNA for the CDR3 is TGTGCCAGCACCGGACAGGGTGAGACCCAGTACTTC. This encodes CASTGQGETQYF.